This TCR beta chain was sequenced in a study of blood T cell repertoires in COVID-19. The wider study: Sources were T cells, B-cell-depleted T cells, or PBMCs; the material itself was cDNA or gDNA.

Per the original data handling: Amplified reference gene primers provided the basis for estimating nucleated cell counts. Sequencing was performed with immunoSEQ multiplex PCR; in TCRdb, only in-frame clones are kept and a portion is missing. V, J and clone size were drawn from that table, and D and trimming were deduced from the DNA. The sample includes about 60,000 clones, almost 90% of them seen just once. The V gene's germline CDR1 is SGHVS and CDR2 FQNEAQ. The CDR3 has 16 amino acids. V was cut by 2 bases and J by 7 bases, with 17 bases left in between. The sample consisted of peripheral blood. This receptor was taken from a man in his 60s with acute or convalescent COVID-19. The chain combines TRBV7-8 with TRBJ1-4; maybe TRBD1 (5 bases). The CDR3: CASSLSVARAAEKLFF. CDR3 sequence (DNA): TGTGCCAGCAGCTTAAGTGTAGCCAGGGCAGCTGAAAAACTGTTTTTT.